The 11 T cell receptor beta chains below all came from one sample that was sequenced in a study of cytomegalovirus exposure and HLA in healthy donors. In the PCR, 60 Vbeta and 13 Jbeta primers were used. Assay used: immunoSEQ multiplex PCR; TCRdb lists only in-frame clones, some missing. The sample holds some 120,000 clones, 84% seen once. Input material: PBMCs. The receptor set was obtained from a young woman in good health and CMV-seropositive.

The chain recombines TRBV6-5 with TRBJ1-1, with D unresolved. The CDR3 loop spans 14 amino acids. V gave up 2 bases and J gave up 3 bases, with 10 bases separating them. CDR1 is MNHEY, CDR2 SVGAGI, per germline. The CDR3 loop reads CASSYRGTDTEAFF. The CDR3 coding sequence is TGTGCCAGCAGTTACCGGGGTACGGACACTGAAGCTTTCTTT.

This chain joins TRBV5-1 and TRBJ2-7; no definite D call. V dropped 7 bases and J dropped 5 bases, with 19 bases sitting between them. CDR1 and CDR2 (germline): SGHRS, YFSETQ. The CDR3 has 14 amino acids. The CDR3 loop is CASGPYAGQNEQYF. The DNA of the CDR3 is TGCGCCAGCGGGCCCTATGCAGGCCAAAACGAGCAGTACTTC.

This clone occurred a few times. V gene TRBV5-6 combines with J gene TRBJ2-2, with TRBD2 matching over 11 bases. The V segment lost 4 bases and the J segment 4 bases; nucleotides outside the gene matches: 9. There are 17 residues in the CDR3. In germline, CDR1 is SGHDT, CDR2 YYEEEE. The CDR3: CASSITSGGYGTGELFF. CDR3 nucleotide sequence: TGTGCCAGCAGCATTACTAGCGGGGGCTACGGCACCGGGGAGCTGTTTTTT.

This clone appeared a single time. As DNA, the CDR3 is TGTGCCAGCAGCTTAGTTGGCGGGGGGGGTATGAATGAGCAGTTCTTC. Protein: CASSLVGGGGMNEQFF. This chain joins TRBV7-2 and TRBJ2-1, with 9 bases fitting TRBD2. CDR1 is SGHTA, CDR2 FQGNSA, per germline. The V and J ends lost 1 base and 7 bases, in that order; junction bases with no gene match: 8. The CDR3 covers 16 residues.

The chain carries TRBV28 and TRBJ1-1, with D possibly TRBD1 on 6 matching bases. This CDR3 contains 16 residues. Germline lookup yields CDR1 MDHEN and CDR2 SYDVKM. The ends were cut back, 1 base at V and 5 bases at J, with 17 bases in the middle. The CDR3 spells CASSLYIPQGGTEAFF. In DNA form, the CDR3 reads TGTGCCAGCAGTTTATACATCCCCCAAGGGGGAACTGAAGCTTTCTTT.

The chain uses TRBV29-1 and TRBJ2-7, with D perhaps TRBD2 (6 bases). The germline V gene encodes CDR1 SQVTM and CDR2 ANQGSEA. This CDR3 has 14 residues. Trimming shortened V by 6 bases and J by 1 base, and 16 bases separated the two germline ends. DNA for the CDR3: TGCAGCGTCGCTACGGGGGATTTATCCTACGAGCAGTACTTC. Amino acid sequence: CSVATGDLSYEQYF.

This chain joins TRBV19 and TRBJ2-1; 8 bases fit TRBD2. CDR3 length: 14 amino acids. CDR1 and CDR2 (germline): LNHDA, SQIVND (reference sequence). V shed 8 bases, J shed 4 bases, and the junction held 7 bases outside the gene matches. Here the CDR3 reads CASDRGGFYNEQFF. DNA for the CDR3: TGTGCCAGTGATCGGGGGGGCTTTTACAATGAGCAGTTCTTC.

This clone has a handful of counts. The gene calls are TRBV14 and TRBJ2-7; 8 bases line up with TRBD1. Trimming at V came to 7 bases and at J to 3 bases, leaving 8 bases not matched to a gene. CDR1 and CDR2 (germline): SGHDN, FVKESK. This CDR3 contains 14 residues. The CDR3, as DNA: TGTGCCAGCACCGCGACAGGGGCCAGCTACGAGCAGTACTTC. This encodes CASTATGASYEQYF.

The chain links TRBV10-1 to TRBJ2-1, with a weak D call TRBD2 (6 bases). V was clipped by 3 bases and J by 8 bases, with 17 bases between them. Per the germline V gene, CDR1 is WNHNN and CDR2 is SYGVQD (reference sequence). The CDR3 is 15 amino acids. CDR3 sequence (DNA): TGCGCCAGCAGTGAAGAGGCGGGGACGGGGTATGAGCAGTTCTTC. Protein product: CASSEEAGTGYEQFF.

The V and J genes are TRBV7-8 and TRBJ1-5, with a tentative D call TRBD1 (6 bases). V shed 1 base and J shed 15 bases, with 16 bases lying between them. Germline CDR1 SGHVS, CDR2 FQNEAQ. This CDR3 spans 13 amino acids. CDR3 sequence: CASSLERQVPWHF. CDR3 DNA sequence: TGTGCCAGCAGCTTAGAGAGACAGGTCCCCTGGCATTTT.

The rearrangement joins TRBV6-5 to TRBJ1-4; D might be TRBD1 (6 bases). Trimming left V 2 bases short and J 8 bases short, with 18 bases between. Per germline, CDR1 MNHEY and CDR2 SVGAGI. The CDR3 runs to 16 residues. In DNA form, the CDR3 reads TGTGCCAGCAGTTACGGGGATCCGGGGGGCGCAGAAAAACTGTTTTTT. It yields the protein CASSYGDPGGAEKLFF.